A single sample is the source of the 25 T cell receptor beta chains below, sequenced in a study of T cell responses to AZD1222 COVID-19 vaccine. The protocol was immunoSEQ multiplex PCR, while the TCRdb copy is restricted to in-frame clones and leaves out a portion. The table lists about 89,000 clones, 91% of them singletons. The sequenced sample was peripheral blood, obtained on day 0 of MenACWY control vaccination. The receptor set was obtained from an adult in good health.

The chain couples TRBV12-3 or TRBV12-4 to TRBJ1-1; possibly TRBD1 for D (6 bases). V was pared by 6 bases and J by 1 base, with 6 bases between. The CDR3 spans 12 residues. CDR3 coding DNA: TGTGCCAGCAGGGGACAGAACACTGAAGCTTTCTTT. The encoded protein is CASRGQNTEAFF.

The rearrangement links TRBV29-1 to TRBJ1-1; the D gene is possibly TRBD1 (6 bases). CDR1 and CDR2 (germline): SQVTM, ANQGSEA. The CDR3 sequence is 15 residues long. V was trimmed by 6 bases and J by 2 bases, leaving 19 bases between them. Here the CDR3 reads CSVEGDGGVNTEAFF. CDR3 nucleotide sequence: TGCAGCGTCGAGGGGGATGGGGGGGTTAACACTGAAGCTTTCTTT.

This rearrangement joins TRBV10-3 to TRBJ1-2, with D maybe TRBD1 (5 bases). The V end lost 0 bases, the J end lost 4 bases, and 6 bases lay between the germline ends. The CDR3 runs to 13 residues. Germline lookup yields CDR1 ENHRY and CDR2 SYGVKD. The CDR3 DNA is TGTGCCATCAGTGAGTCGACAGTCTATGGCTACACCTTC. Amino acids: CAISESTVYGYTF.

J is TRBJ2-7 and V is TRBV27; 14 bases are a match to TRBD2. The V gene's germline CDR1 is MNHEY and CDR2 SMNVEV (reference sequence). This CDR3 has 15 amino acids. The J segment lost 6 bases and the V segment lost 4 bases, leaving 5 bases of the junction unmatched. The CDR3 is CASSYVGLAGVEQYF. For the CDR3, the DNA is TGTGCCAGCAGTTATGTGGGACTAGCGGGAGTCGAGCAGTACTTC.

This CDR3 reads CASSLASFNEQYF. CDR3 DNA: TGTGCCAGCAGCTTGGCTAGCTTCAACGAGCAGTACTTC. The V call is TRBV7-2, the J call TRBJ2-7; D perhaps matches TRBD2 (5 bases). The CDR3 loop spans 13 amino acids. The germline gives CDR1 SGHTA, CDR2 FQGNSA. V shed 3 bases and J shed 5 bases, with 11 bases lying between them. The full variable domain, completed using reference TRBV7-2 and TRBJ2-7, is GAGVSQSPSNKVTEKGKDVELRCDPISGHTALYWYRQSLGQGLEFLIYFQGNSAPDKSGLPSDRFSAERTGGSVSTLTIQRTQQEDSAVYLCASSLASFNEQYFGPGTRLTVT.

This clone came up once. J is TRBJ1-4 and V is TRBV19; D is ambiguous. Germline CDR1 reads LNHDA; CDR2 reads SQIVND (reference sequence). The V gene lost 6 bases and the J gene lost 0 bases, with 11 bases spanning the gap. The CDR3 is 15 amino acids. CDR3: CASRDGSATNEKLFF. Here the CDR3 DNA reads TGTGCCAGTAGGGATGGGTCGGCAACTAATGAAAAACTGTTTTTT.

This clone was seen a single time. V is TRBV28 and J is TRBJ2-7; D call uncertain. The CDR3 length is 13 residues. Looked up from germline, CDR1 is MDHEN and CDR2 is SYDVKM. The germline V and J ends were trimmed by 7 bases and 1 base, with 11 bases remaining between them. The CDR3 region has the DNA TGTGCCAGCACCCCCTCGGATTCCTACGAGCAGTACTTC. This sequence encodes CASTPSDSYEQYF.

V is TRBV29-1 and J is TRBJ2-7; 10 bases agree with TRBD1. Germline V lookup: CDR1 SQVTM, CDR2 ANQGSEA. The CDR3 consists of 13 residues. In DNA form, the CDR3 reads TGCAGAGAGATTAAGGACAGGGGGAACGAGCAGTACTTC. Its protein is CREIKDRGNEQYF.

The chain joins TRBV2 to TRBJ1-1, with a possible D match to TRBD1 (5 bases). V was shortened by 7 bases and J by 0 bases, with 12 bases between the two germline ends. CDR1 SNHLY and CDR2 FYNNEI come from the germline V gene. This CDR3 has 14 residues. The CDR3 DNA reads as TGTGCCAGCACCAGCCGGGGCCTGAACACTGAAGCTTTCTTT. Its translation is CASTSRGLNTEAFF. Complete variable domain (other parts from reference TRBV2 and TRBJ1-1): EPEVTQTPSHQVTQMGQEVILRCVPISNHLYFYWYRQILGQKVEFLVSFYNNEISEKSEIFDDQFSVERPDGSNFTLKIRSTKLEDSAMYFCASTSRGLNTEAFFGQGTRLTVV.

The chain recombines TRBV5-4 with TRBJ2-6; unclear D gene. Trimming stripped 0 bases from V and 1 base from J, with 14 bases between. Germline assignment: CDR1 SGHNT and CDR2 YYREEE (reference sequence). This CDR3 is 18 amino acids long. The chain's CDR3 is CASSLGVNSVSGANVLTF. Here the CDR3 DNA reads TGTGCCAGCAGCTTGGGGGTAAACTCTGTATCTGGGGCCAACGTCCTGACTTTC.

The gene calls are TRBV28 and TRBJ1-2, with a weak D call TRBD1 (5 bases). The germline CDR1 and CDR2 sequences are MDHEN and SYDVKM. The V and J ends lost 10 bases and 4 bases respectively, with 16 bases between them. The CDR3 runs to 13 residues. The CDR3 nucleotides are TGTGCCATTCCGGGGGAAGGGGCCTATGGCTACACCTTC. Protein: CAIPGEGAYGYTF.

In this sample, this clone turned up once. This chain uses TRBV13 with TRBJ2-7; D not resolved. Germline V gene sequence: CDR1 PRHDT, CDR2 FYEKMQ (reference sequence). This CDR3 is built from 13 residues. Trimming left V 5 bases short and J 0 bases short, with 8 bases between. CDR3 in amino acids: CASSPGFSYEQYF. The CDR3 DNA is TGTGCCAGCAGCCCGGGCTTCTCCTACGAGCAGTACTTC.

The V and J genes are TRBV10-3 and TRBJ2-6, with D perhaps TRBD1 or TRBD2 (6 bases each). This CDR3 is built from 14 residues. Germline CDR1 and CDR2: ENHRY and SYGVKD. V gave up 10 bases and J gave up 2 bases, with 12 bases separating them. The CDR3: CATAGHTGANVLTF. The CDR3 coding sequence is TGTGCCACCGCGGGACACACTGGGGCCAACGTCCTGACTTTC.

Points on this clone: Its ends do not fully match the called genes, so a read error is possible. This chain joins TRBV27 and TRBJ2-7; D is possibly TRBD1 or TRBD2 (6 bases each). The CDR3 runs to 13 residues. Germline V lookup: CDR1 MNHEY, CDR2 SMNVEV (reference sequence). CDR3 nucleotides: TGTGCCAGCAATTTAGGGGGAGGCTCCGAGCAGTACTTC. Its protein product is CASNLGGGSEQYF.

This clone was found once. The chain employs TRBV18 and TRBJ2-2; D remains unclear. V lost 7 bases to trimming and J lost 5 bases, with 14 bases between them. The CDR3 has 14 amino acids. Germline V gives CDR1 KGHSH, CDR2 LQKENI. The CDR3 sequence: CASYPSVRTGELFF. The CDR3 region has the DNA TGTGCCAGCTATCCGTCGGTCAGGACCGGGGAGCTGTTTTTT.

The chain carries TRBV18 and TRBJ2-3; D might be TRBD2 (6 bases). V was pared by 0 bases and J by 4 bases, with 17 bases between. The CDR3 is 17 amino acids. CDR1 KGHSH and CDR2 LQKENI come from the germline V gene. CDR3 sequence: CASSPPDSGPLADTQYF. CDR3 coding DNA: TGTGCCAGCTCACCACCAGATAGCGGACCTCTGGCAGATACGCAGTATTTT. Full variable domain (rest looked up from reference TRBV18 and TRBJ2-3): NAGVMQNPRHLVRRRGQEARLRCSPMKGHSHVYWYRQLPEEGLKFMVYLQKENIIDESGMPKERFSAEFPKEGPSILRIQQVVRGDSAAYFCASSPPDSGPLADTQYFGPGTRLTVL.

With respect to this clone: Its ends do not fully match the called genes, so a read error is possible. The rearrangement uses TRBV12-3 or TRBV12-4 and TRBJ1-3, with a tentative D call TRBD1 (5 bases). This CDR3 has 12 residues. The CDR3 coding sequence is TGCTCCGGGGCCAGCTCTGGAAACACCATATATTTT. Its protein product is CSGASSGNTIYF.

The genes are TRBV6-5 and TRBJ2-5; either TRBD1 or TRBD2 may fit D (5 bases each). Germline CDR1 MNHEY, CDR2 SVGAGI. Trimming cost V 3 bases and J 5 bases, with 10 bases left between them. This CDR3 spans 13 amino acids. In DNA, the CDR3 is TGTGCCAGCAGTTATTCGGGGCCGGAGACCCAGTACTTC. Protein: CASSYSGPETQYF.

The chain uses TRBV9 and TRBJ2-1, with 7 bases aligning to TRBD2. The V segment lost 0 bases and the J segment 6 bases; nucleotides outside the gene matches: 6. CDR1 and CDR2 (germline): SGDLS, YYNGEE. There are 15 residues in the CDR3. The CDR3 DNA is TGTGCCAGCAGCGTAGGGCTAGCGGCTAGCAATGAGCAGTTCTTC. The encoded protein is CASSVGLAASNEQFF.

This chain links TRBV19 with TRBJ1-2; D might be TRBD1 (5 bases). CDR3 length equals 13 residues. V lost 6 bases and J 7 bases, leaving 15 bases between the germline ends. Germline V gene data show CDR1 as LNHDA and CDR2 as SQIVND (reference sequence). The CDR3 is CASSPSGYVGYTF. The CDR3, as DNA: TGTGCCAGTAGCCCCTCAGGGTACGTTGGCTACACCTTC.

The chain links TRBV21-1 to TRBJ1-3. TRBV21-1 is described as a pseudogene. CDR3 length equals 15 residues. CDR3 nucleotide sequence: TGTGCCAGCAGCATACCCCTTGGGTCTGGAAACACCATATATTTT. Protein product: CASSIPLGSGNTIYF.

The chain joins TRBV19 to TRBJ2-5; D may be TRBD1 (6 bases). Germline assignment: CDR1 LNHDA and CDR2 SQIVND (reference sequence). V lost 6 bases, J lost 5 bases, and 16 bases lay in between. The CDR3 runs 14 residues. This CDR3 is CASSQITGSETQYF. CDR3 nucleotides: TGTGCCAGTAGCCAAATCACAGGGTCCGAGACCCAGTACTTC.

This clone was picked up one time. This chain uses TRBV9 with TRBJ2-3; 7 nucleotides align to TRBD2. J gave up 0 bases and V 0 bases, and 4 bases lay outside the gene matches. This CDR3 is built from 16 residues. Germline values: CDR1 SGDLS, CDR2 YYNGEE. CDR3 nucleotide sequence: TGTGCCAGCAGCGTAGGTCCAGCGGGGAGCACAGATACGCAGTATTTT. Translation: CASSVGPAGSTDTQYF.

This clone was counted a few times. J is TRBJ1-6 and V is TRBV19, with 9 positions matching TRBD1. Per the germline V gene, CDR1 is LNHDA and CDR2 is SQIVND (reference sequence). CDR3 length: 14 residues. J was trimmed by 6 bases and V by 4 bases; bases with no gene match: 1. CDR3 in DNA: TGTGCCAGTAGTACGACAGGGGGTAATTCACCCCTCCACTTT. This translates into CASSTTGGNSPLHF.

The CDR3 protein is CATMARELFF. CDR3 DNA: TGTGCCACCATGGCCCGGGAACTGTTTTTT. This chain connects TRBV28 to TRBJ1-4, with D unclear. Germline CDR1 MDHEN, CDR2 SYDVKM. Trimming cost V 10 bases and J 12 bases, with 12 bases left between them. This CDR3 has 10 residues.